This T cell receptor (beta chain) was captured in a study of blood T cell repertoires in COVID-19. On the study more broadly: PBMCs, B-cell-depleted T cells, or T cells provided the cDNA or gDNA that made up the material.

The V and J ends lost 0 bases and 0 bases respectively, with 15 bases between them. This CDR3 comprises 18 residues. In germline, CDR1 is LNHNV, CDR2 YYDKDF (reference sequence). Here immunoSEQ multiplex PCR was the method, and the copy in TCRdb shows in-frame clones only, minus some. The sample includes about 170,000 clones, under 90% of them seen just once. The sequence derives from a woman of 80 years or more with acute or convalescent COVID-19. The J gene is TRBJ2-4, the V gene TRBV15, with D unresolved. Sequenced sample: peripheral blood. The CDR3 bases are TGTGCCACCAGCAGAGATATTGTCCGCGAATTAGCCAAAAACATTCAGTACTTC. Its translation is CATSRDIVRELAKNIQYF. Complete variable domain (other parts from reference TRBV15 and TRBJ2-4): DAMVIQNPRYQVTQFGKPVTLSCSQTLNHNVMYWYQQKSSQAPKLLFHYYDKDFNNEADTPDNFQSRRPNTSFCFLDIRSPGLGDTAMYLCATSRDIVRELAKNIQYFGAGTRLSVL.